Listed below are T cell receptor beta chains from one sample, sequenced in a study of T cells after somatic rescue of genetic block. The table came from immunoSEQ multiplex PCR; TCRdb's copy has only in-frame clones and leaves some out. Here the sample spans more than 70,000 clones, more than 80% being singletons. Sequenced: peripheral blood mononuclear cells (PBMCs). The receptor set was obtained from a woman aged 18-29 years. Each CDR3 is given with its conserved first and last residue. A D gene is named only where the DNA matches it firmly. For some rows the clone size is stated as once, few or many, or as a class when expanded; others skip it.

clone size	J gene	D gene	V gene	CDR3 protein	CDR3 DNA
.	TRBJ1-2	TRBD1	TRBV27	CASTRDRTNGYTF	TGTGCCAGCACCCGGGACAGGACTAACGGCTACACCTTC
.	TRBJ2-3	.	TRBV5-6	CASSPGGPDTQYF	TGTGCCAGCAGCCCCGGGGGTCCGGATACGCAGTATTTT
once	TRBJ1-2	.	TRBV10-3	CAIMTGAGEYGYTF	TGTGCCATCATGACCGGGGCAGGGGAGTATGGCTACACCTTC
.	TRBJ2-5	TRBD1	TRBV2	CASSEAYGQGWSETQYF	TGTGCCAGCAGTGAAGCTTACGGACAGGGGTGGTCGGAGACCCAGTACTTC
.	TRBJ2-3	.	TRBV10-3	CAISERSEGRRVTDTQYF	TGTGCCATCAGTGAGCGGAGCGAGGGGCGGAGAGTCACAGATACGCAGTATTTT
.	TRBJ2-7	.	TRBV5-5	CASSLEWDGLGQYF	TGTGCCAGCAGCTTGGAGTGGGACGGTCTAGGGCAGTACTTC
.	TRBJ2-2	TRBD2	TRBV6-5	CASRVQSGSPGELFF	TGTGCCAGCAGAGTTCAGAGCGGGAGCCCCGGGGAGCTGTTTTTT
.	TRBJ2-1	.	TRBV6-6	CASSYSRRDYNEQFF	TGTGCCAGCAGTTACTCCCGGCGGGACTACAATGAGCAGTTCTTC
.	TRBJ2-5	.	TRBV9	CASSVDAGRETQYF	TGTGCCAGCAGCGTAGATGCAGGGAGAGAGACCCAGTACTTC
.	TRBJ1-1	.	TRBV27	CASSLSTPGEAFF	TGTGCCAGCAGTTTATCGACGCCCGGTGAAGCTTTCTTT
many	TRBJ1-3	.	TRBV18	CASSPGSSGNTIYF	TGTGCCAGCTCACCAGGTTCCTCTGGAAACACCATATATTTT
.	TRBJ1-5	.	TRBV15	CATSRDLGNHQPQHF	TGTGCCACCAGCAGAGATTTGGGGAATCATCAGCCCCAGCATTTT
.	TRBJ2-7	.	TRBV15	CATSRVFPAEQYF	TGTGCCACCAGCAGAGTTTTCCCTGCCGAGCAGTACTTC
.	TRBJ2-1	.	TRBV14	CASKKWGDRTNYNEQFF	TGTGCCAGCAAAAAGTGGGGAGACAGGACTAACTACAATGAGCAGTTCTTC
once	TRBJ2-5	.	TRBV19	CASKTSGLEETQYF	TGTGCCAGTAAAACTTCCGGGCTCGAAGAGACCCAGTACTTC
.	TRBJ2-7	TRBD2	TRBV5-1	CASSSGLAGVGSVYEQYF	TGCGCCAGCAGCTCAGGACTAGCGGGAGTCGGATCGGTCTACGAGCAGTACTTC
.	TRBJ2-7	.	TRBV27	CASSSTVSYEQYF	TGTGCCAGCAGTTCGACAGTATCCTACGAGCAGTACTTC
.	TRBJ2-7	.	TRBV28	CASRVRQGYEQYF	TGTGCCAGCAGGGTTAGGCAGGGCTACGAGCAGTACTTC
.	TRBJ1-5	.	TRBV28	CASSLGGGGNQPQHF	TGTGCCAGCAGTTTGGGTGGTGGGGGCAATCAGCCCCAGCATTTT
.	TRBJ2-4	.	TRBV19	CASSIRGGAAKNIQYF	TGTGCCAGTAGTATACGTGGGGGGGCGGCCAAAAACATTCAGTACTTC
.	TRBJ1-2	TRBD1	TRBV30	CAWSWGAGGNGYTF	TGTGCCTGGAGTTGGGGGGCAGGGGGCAACGGCTACACCTTC
.	TRBJ1-2	TRBD1	TRBV4-3	CASSINRDRGRYGYTF	TGCGCCAGCAGCATCAACCGGGACAGGGGTCGCTATGGCTACACCTTC
.	TRBJ2-5	TRBD1	TRBV4-1	CASSQQKGQGYGFLETQYF	TGCGCCAGCAGCCAACAAAAGGGACAGGGGTATGGGTTTTTAGAGACCCAGTACTTC
.	TRBJ2-5	.	TRBV28	CASSPQETQYF	TGTGCCAGCTCCCCCCAAGAGACCCAGTACTTC
.	TRBJ1-5	.	TRBV19	CATQFQRGREPQHF	TGTGCCACCCAATTTCAAAGGGGGAGGGAGCCCCAGCATTTT
once	TRBJ1-1	.	TRBV5-1	CASSLGDTTNTEAFF	TGCGCCAGCAGCTTGGGGGACACTACGAACACTGAAGCTTTCTTT
.	TRBJ2-7	.	TRBV4-2	CASSQDPPGTYEQYF	TGTGCCAGCAGCCAAGATCCTCCAGGAACCTACGAGCAGTACTTC
.	TRBJ2-7	TRBD1	TRBV5-1	CASSVRTRTGSYEQYF	TGCGCCAGCAGCGTCCGCACGCGGACAGGAAGCTACGAGCAGTACTTC
.	TRBJ2-5	TRBD2	TRBV10-3	CAIRAMNSGGSETQYF	TGTGCCATCAGAGCCATGAATTCGGGGGGGTCCGAGACCCAGTACTTC